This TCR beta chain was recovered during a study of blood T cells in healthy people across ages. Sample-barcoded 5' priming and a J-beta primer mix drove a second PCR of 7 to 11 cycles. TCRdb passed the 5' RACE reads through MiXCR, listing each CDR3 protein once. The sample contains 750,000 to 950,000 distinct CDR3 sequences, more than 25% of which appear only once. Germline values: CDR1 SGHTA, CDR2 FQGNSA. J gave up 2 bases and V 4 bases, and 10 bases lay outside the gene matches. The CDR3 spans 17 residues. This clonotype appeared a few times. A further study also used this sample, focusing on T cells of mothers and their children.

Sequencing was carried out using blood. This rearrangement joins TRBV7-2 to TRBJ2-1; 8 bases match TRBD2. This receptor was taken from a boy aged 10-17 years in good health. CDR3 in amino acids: CASSSAHRGGPYNEQFF. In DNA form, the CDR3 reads TGTGCCAGCAGCTCTGCGCATCGGGGGGGCCCCTACAATGAGCAGTTCTTC.